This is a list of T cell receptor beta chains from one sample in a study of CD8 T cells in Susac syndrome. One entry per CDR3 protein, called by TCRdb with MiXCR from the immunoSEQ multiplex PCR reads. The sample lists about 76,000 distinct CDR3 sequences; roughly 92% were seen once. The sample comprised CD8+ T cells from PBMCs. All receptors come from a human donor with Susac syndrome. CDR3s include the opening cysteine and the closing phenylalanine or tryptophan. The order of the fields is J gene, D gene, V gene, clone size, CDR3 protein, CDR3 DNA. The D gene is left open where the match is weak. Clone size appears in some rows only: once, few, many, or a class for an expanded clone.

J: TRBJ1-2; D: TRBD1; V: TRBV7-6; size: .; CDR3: CASSPGARGRFGYGYTF; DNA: TGTGCCAGCAGCCCCGGAGCCAGGGGGCGATTTGGCTATGGCTACACCTTC
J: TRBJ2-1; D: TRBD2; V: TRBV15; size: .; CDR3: CATIASGSSYNEQFF; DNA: TGTGCCACCATCGCTAGCGGTAGCTCCTACAATGAGCAGTTCTTC
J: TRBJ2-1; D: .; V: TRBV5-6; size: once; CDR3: CASSLERRDEQFF; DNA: TGTGCCAGCAGCTTGGAGCGCAGGGATGAGCAGTTCTTC
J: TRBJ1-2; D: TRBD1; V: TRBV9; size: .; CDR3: CASTQGDRSGYTF; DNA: TGTGCCAGCACCCAGGGGGACAGAAGTGGCTACACCTTC
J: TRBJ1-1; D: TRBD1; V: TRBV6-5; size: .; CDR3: CASRVGQINTEAFF; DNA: TGTGCCAGCAGGGTGGGACAGATCAACACTGAAGCTTTCTTT
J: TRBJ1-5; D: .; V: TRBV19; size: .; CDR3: CASSIEVNQPQHF; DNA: TGTGCCAGTAGTATAGAAGTCAATCAGCCCCAGCATTTT
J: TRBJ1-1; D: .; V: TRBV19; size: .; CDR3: CASSSNRATEAFF; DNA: TGTGCCAGTAGTAGTAACAGGGCGACTGAAGCTTTCTTT
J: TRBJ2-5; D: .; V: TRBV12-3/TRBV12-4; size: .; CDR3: CASRRGQYQETQYF; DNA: TGTGCCAGCAGAAGAGGACAGTACCAAGAGACCCAGTACTTC
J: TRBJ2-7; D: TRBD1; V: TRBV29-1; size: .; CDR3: CSVRTGAKNEQYF; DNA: TGCAGCGTACGGACAGGGGCGAAAAACGAGCAGTACTTC
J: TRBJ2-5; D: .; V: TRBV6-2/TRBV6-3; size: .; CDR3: CASRVQGRETQYF; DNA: TGTGCCAGCAGGGTACAGGGACGAGAGACCCAGTACTTC
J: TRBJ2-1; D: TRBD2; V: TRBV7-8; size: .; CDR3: CASSLKRRGAYNEQFF; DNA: TGTGCCAGCAGCTTAAAACGGCGGGGGGCTTACAATGAGCAGTTCTTC
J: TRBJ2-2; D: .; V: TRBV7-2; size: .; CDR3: CASSLEVNTGELFF; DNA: TGTGCCAGCAGCTTAGAAGTGAACACCGGGGAGCTGTTTTTT
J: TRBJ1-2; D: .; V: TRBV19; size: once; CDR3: CASEQRSGSFYGYTF; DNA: TGTGCCAGTGAACAAAGGTCGGGCAGCTTCTATGGCTACACCTTC
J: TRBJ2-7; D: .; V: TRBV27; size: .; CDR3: CASSLDPVNEQYF; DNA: TGTGCCAGCAGTTTAGATCCCGTGAACGAGCAGTACTTC
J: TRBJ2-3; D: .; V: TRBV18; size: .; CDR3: CASSPGGDTQYF; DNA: TGTGCCAGCTCACCGGGGGGAGATACGCAGTATTTT
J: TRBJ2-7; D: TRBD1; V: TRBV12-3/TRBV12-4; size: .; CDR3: CASSSGQGVYEQYF; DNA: TGTGCCAGCAGTTCGGGACAGGGTGTCTACGAGCAGTACTTC
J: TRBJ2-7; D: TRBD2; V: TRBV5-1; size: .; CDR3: CASSPSGNFYEQYF; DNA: TGCGCCAGCAGCCCAAGCGGGAACTTCTACGAGCAGTACTTC